The rows below give T cell receptor beta chains drawn from one sample of a study of blood T cell repertoires in COVID-19. Some clones are missing from TCRdb's copy, which holds only in-frame ones; the method was immunoSEQ multiplex PCR. The table records about 79,000 clones, around 89% of them present only once. The sample consisted of peripheral blood. The receptors were sampled from a man aged 65 to 85 with active or convalescent COVID-19. CDR3s include the opening cysteine and the closing phenylalanine or tryptophan. A D gene is named only where the DNA matches it firmly. Clone size is given for some rows only: seen once, a few or many times, or a class if the clone is expanded.

CDR3 length: 13; V gene: TRBV5-1; clone size: -; D gene: TRBD1; J gene: TRBJ2-3; CDR3 DNA: TGCGCCAGAAGAAACAGGGGCCCAGATACGCAGTATTTT; CDR3 protein: CARRNRGPDTQYF
CDR3 length: 16; V gene: TRBV5-1; clone size: once; D gene: TRBD1; J gene: TRBJ2-7; CDR3 DNA: TGCGCCAGCAGCTCCGGGACAGCCCCAGTGCGTCACGAGCAGTACTTC; CDR3 protein: CASSSGTAPVRHEQYF
CDR3 length: 14; V gene: TRBV4-1; clone size: few; D gene: -; J gene: TRBJ2-7; CDR3 DNA: TGCGCCAGCAGCCAAGCGCTAGCGCCCTACGAGCAGTACTTC; CDR3 protein: CASSQALAPYEQYF
CDR3 length: 14; V gene: TRBV19; clone size: -; D gene: -; J gene: TRBJ1-2; CDR3 DNA: TGTGCCAGTAGACCGGGAGACAACACCTATGGCTACACCTTC; CDR3 protein: CASRPGDNTYGYTF
CDR3 length: 15; V gene: TRBV4-1; clone size: -; D gene: -; J gene: TRBJ1-2; CDR3 DNA: TGCGCCAGCAGCCAAGACAGCCAGGTTAACTATGGCTACACCTTC; CDR3 protein: CASSQDSQVNYGYTF
CDR3 length: 17; V gene: TRBV4-1; clone size: -; D gene: TRBD2; J gene: TRBJ2-6; CDR3 DNA: TGCGCCAGCAGCCCGGGACTAGCGGTAACTGGGGCCAACGTCCTGACTTTC; CDR3 protein: CASSPGLAVTGANVLTF
CDR3 length: 12; V gene: TRBV28; clone size: -; D gene: TRBD1; J gene: TRBJ1-1; CDR3 DNA: TGTGCCAGCAGCCCCGACAGGGTTAAAGCTTTCTTT; CDR3 protein: CASSPDRVKAFF
CDR3 length: 13; V gene: TRBV12-5; clone size: -; D gene: TRBD1; J gene: TRBJ1-1; CDR3 DNA: TGTGCTAGTGGTGACAGGGGTAACACTGAAGCTTTCTTT; CDR3 protein: CASGDRGNTEAFF
CDR3 length: 13; V gene: TRBV2; clone size: -; D gene: -; J gene: TRBJ1-4; CDR3 DNA: TGTGCCAGCACGGAGGAAACTAATGAAAAACTGTTTTTT; CDR3 protein: CASTEETNEKLFF
CDR3 length: 17; V gene: TRBV5-1; clone size: -; D gene: TRBD1; J gene: TRBJ2-5; CDR3 DNA: TGCGCCAGCAGCGACTGGGACAGAAAGGGCCTACAAGAGACCCAGTACTTC; CDR3 protein: CASSDWDRKGLQETQYF
CDR3 length: 13; V gene: TRBV29-1; clone size: -; D gene: -; J gene: TRBJ1-5; CDR3 DNA: TGCAGCGTTGAAGAAGCCCCAAATCAGCCCCAGCATTTT; CDR3 protein: CSVEEAPNQPQHF
CDR3 length: 15; V gene: TRBV6-6; clone size: -; D gene: -; J gene: TRBJ1-1; CDR3 DNA: TGTGCCAGCAGTTCCCAGGGGAGGGGGAACACTGAAGCTTTCTTT; CDR3 protein: CASSSQGRGNTEAFF
CDR3 length: 16; V gene: TRBV3-1/TRBV3-2; clone size: -; D gene: -; J gene: TRBJ2-6; CDR3 DNA: TGTGCCAGCAGCCAATCAGGGTTCGGTGGGGCCAACGTCCTGACTTTC; CDR3 protein: CASSQSGFGGANVLTF
CDR3 length: 13; V gene: TRBV6-5; clone size: -; D gene: TRBD1; J gene: TRBJ1-1; CDR3 DNA: TGTGCCAGCGACAGGGACTTGAACACTGAAGCTTTCTTT; CDR3 protein: CASDRDLNTEAFF
CDR3 length: 13; V gene: TRBV2; clone size: few; D gene: -; J gene: TRBJ2-7; CDR3 DNA: TGTGCCAGCAGTGGACAGGAGTGGGGCGAGCAGTACTTC; CDR3 protein: CASSGQEWGEQYF
CDR3 length: 16; V gene: TRBV6-5; clone size: -; D gene: -; J gene: TRBJ2-1; CDR3 DNA: TGTGCCAGCAGTTACTCTCTGGTCTATAACTACAATGAGCAGTTCTTC; CDR3 protein: CASSYSLVYNYNEQFF
CDR3 length: 14; V gene: TRBV28; clone size: few; D gene: -; J gene: TRBJ2-1; CDR3 DNA: TGTGCCAGCAGTTCTCTCACAGGCCGGACAACGGGGTTCTTC; CDR3 protein: CASSSLTGRTTGFF
CDR3 length: 11; V gene: TRBV28; clone size: few; D gene: -; J gene: TRBJ1-1; CDR3 DNA: TGTGCCAGCAGGACCGGGGCTGAAGCTTTCTTT; CDR3 protein: CASRTGAEAFF
CDR3 length: 14; V gene: TRBV28; clone size: -; D gene: TRBD2; J gene: TRBJ2-7; CDR3 DNA: TGTGCCAGCAGTTCCGGGACTAGGGCCTACGAGCAGTACTTC; CDR3 protein: CASSSGTRAYEQYF
CDR3 length: 15; V gene: TRBV10-3; clone size: -; D gene: TRBD2; J gene: TRBJ2-1; CDR3 DNA: TGTGCCACCCAGGTCCCTAGCGGGAGAGGGAATGAGCAGTTCTTC; CDR3 protein: CATQVPSGRGNEQFF
CDR3 length: 19; V gene: TRBV7-2; clone size: few; D gene: TRBD2; J gene: TRBJ2-7; CDR3 DNA: TGTGCCAGCAGCTCCTCGACTAGCGGGAGGGCCTCTAGTTCCTACGAGCAGTACTTC; CDR3 protein: CASSSSTSGRASSSYEQYF
CDR3 length: 16; V gene: TRBV19; clone size: -; D gene: -; J gene: TRBJ1-5; CDR3 DNA: TGTGCCACTGACATGGGGACTCCCACCGCCAATCAGCCCCAGCATTTT; CDR3 protein: CATDMGTPTANQPQHF
CDR3 length: 15; V gene: TRBV30; clone size: few; D gene: TRBD1; J gene: TRBJ1-5; CDR3 DNA: TGTGCCTGGAGTGTAATGGGGACAGGGGGACAGCCCCAGCATTTT; CDR3 protein: CAWSVMGTGGQPQHF
CDR3 length: 16; V gene: TRBV9; clone size: -; D gene: -; J gene: TRBJ1-2; CDR3 DNA: TGTGCCAGCAGCGACTACCAGGGCAAGTTTAACTATGGCTACACCTTC; CDR3 protein: CASSDYQGKFNYGYTF
CDR3 length: 13; V gene: TRBV5-1; clone size: -; D gene: -; J gene: TRBJ1-1; CDR3 DNA: TGCGCCAGCAGCTTGGGGGAGGTGGGTGAAGCTTTCTTT; CDR3 protein: CASSLGEVGEAFF
CDR3 length: 16; V gene: TRBV9; clone size: -; D gene: -; J gene: TRBJ2-7; CDR3 DNA: TGTGCCAGCAGCGTAGGCAGCGGAGGGAACTCCTACGAGCAGTACTTC; CDR3 protein: CASSVGSGGNSYEQYF
CDR3 length: 16; V gene: TRBV24-1; clone size: -; D gene: TRBD2; J gene: TRBJ2-1; CDR3 DNA: TGTGCCACTAGTGCTCCTAGCGGGAGCTCCTACAATGAGCAGTTCTTC; CDR3 protein: CATSAPSGSSYNEQFF
CDR3 length: 14; V gene: TRBV28; clone size: -; D gene: -; J gene: TRBJ2-7; CDR3 DNA: TGTGCCAGCAGTTTGTCGGGCAGGGGATACGAGCAGTACTTC; CDR3 protein: CASSLSGRGYEQYF
CDR3 length: 16; V gene: TRBV5-1; clone size: -; D gene: TRBD2; J gene: TRBJ2-3; CDR3 DNA: TGCGCCAGCAGCCTAGACCGACTAGCGGGCACAGATACGCAGTATTTT; CDR3 protein: CASSLDRLAGTDTQYF
CDR3 length: 16; V gene: TRBV9; clone size: few; D gene: -; J gene: TRBJ2-3; CDR3 DNA: TGTGCCAGCAGCGTCCAGGACAACTTGATCCGAGATACGCAGTATTTT; CDR3 protein: CASSVQDNLIRDTQYF
CDR3 length: 15; V gene: TRBV6-5; clone size: -; D gene: TRBD1; J gene: TRBJ1-3; CDR3 DNA: TGTGCCAGCAGTAGACAGGGGGCAGCTGGAAACACCATATATTTT; CDR3 protein: CASSRQGAAGNTIYF
CDR3 length: 17; V gene: TRBV4-2; clone size: -; D gene: -; J gene: TRBJ1-1; CDR3 DNA: TGTGCCAGCAGCCAAGAACTGGGCCTACTCTCGAACACTGAAGCTTTCTTT; CDR3 protein: CASSQELGLLSNTEAFF
CDR3 length: 16; V gene: TRBV6-2/TRBV6-3; clone size: -; D gene: -; J gene: TRBJ1-5; CDR3 DNA: TGTGCCAGCAGCGATCCGGGACACGGGAGCAATCAGCCCCAGCATTTT; CDR3 protein: CASSDPGHGSNQPQHF
CDR3 length: 17; V gene: TRBV7-6; clone size: -; D gene: TRBD2; J gene: TRBJ2-1; CDR3 DNA: TGTGCCAGCAGCCCATGGACTAGCGGGAGCTCCTACAATGAGCAGTTCTTC; CDR3 protein: CASSPWTSGSSYNEQFF
CDR3 length: 15; V gene: TRBV7-2; clone size: -; D gene: -; J gene: TRBJ2-2; CDR3 DNA: TGTGCCAGCAGCTTAGCCAGTGTGAACACCGGGGAGCTGTTTTTT; CDR3 protein: CASSLASVNTGELFF
CDR3 length: 13; V gene: TRBV21-1; clone size: once; D gene: -; J gene: TRBJ2-1; CDR3 DNA: TGTGCCTGGAGGCCGACCTCCTACAATGAGCAGTTCTTC; CDR3 protein: CAWRPTSYNEQFF
CDR3 length: 15; V gene: TRBV5-4; clone size: -; D gene: TRBD2; J gene: TRBJ2-7; CDR3 DNA: TGTGCCAGCAGGCCTGGGGGGACTAGGTCGTCGGAGCAGTACTTC; CDR3 protein: CASRPGGTRSSEQYF
CDR3 length: 18; V gene: TRBV28; clone size: -; D gene: -; J gene: TRBJ1-3; CDR3 DNA: TGTGCCAGCACCCCATGGCAGGGTGGCGGCTCATCTGGAAACACCATATATTTT; CDR3 protein: CASTPWQGGGSSGNTIYF
CDR3 length: 15; V gene: TRBV5-1; clone size: -; D gene: -; J gene: TRBJ1-4; CDR3 DNA: TGCGCCAGCAGCCGCATGACAGCAACTAATGAAAAACTGTTTTTT; CDR3 protein: CASSRMTATNEKLFF
CDR3 length: 17; V gene: TRBV11-2; clone size: -; D gene: TRBD1; J gene: TRBJ1-5; CDR3 DNA: TGTGCCAGCAGCTTAGATGTATCGGGGACAGGCAATCAGCCCCAGCATTTT; CDR3 protein: CASSLDVSGTGNQPQHF
CDR3 length: 15; V gene: TRBV18; clone size: -; D gene: -; J gene: TRBJ2-7; CDR3 DNA: TGTGCCAGCTCACCACGTGCAGGGGTCCCCTACGAGCAGTACTTC; CDR3 protein: CASSPRAGVPYEQYF
CDR3 length: 15; V gene: TRBV18; clone size: -; D gene: -; J gene: TRBJ1-5; CDR3 DNA: TGTGCCAGCTCACAGGCGGCAGGGAAAGGACAGCCCCAGCATTTT; CDR3 protein: CASSQAAGKGQPQHF
CDR3 length: 13; V gene: TRBV13; clone size: -; D gene: -; J gene: TRBJ2-4; CDR3 DNA: TGTGCCAGCAGCTTAGAAGGGGCGAACATTCAGTACTTC; CDR3 protein: CASSLEGANIQYF
CDR3 length: 15; V gene: TRBV5-1; clone size: -; D gene: TRBD1; J gene: TRBJ1-6; CDR3 DNA: TGCGCCAGCAGCTTGTACGGGACAGGGCCCTCACCCCTCCACTTT; CDR3 protein: CASSLYGTGPSPLHF
CDR3 length: 14; V gene: TRBV5-4; clone size: few; D gene: TRBD2; J gene: TRBJ2-7; CDR3 DNA: TGTGCCAGCAGCCGACTAGCGGGAGAATACGAGCAGTACTTC; CDR3 protein: CASSRLAGEYEQYF
CDR3 length: 13; V gene: TRBV18; clone size: few; D gene: TRBD2; J gene: TRBJ2-7; CDR3 DNA: TGTGCCAGCTCACCAGGGACTAGGCAGGAGCAGTACTTC; CDR3 protein: CASSPGTRQEQYF
CDR3 length: 16; V gene: TRBV21-1; clone size: -; D gene: -; J gene: TRBJ2-2; CDR3 DNA: TGTGCCAGCAGCAAAGACGCGACAGGGGATAACGGGGAGCTGTTTTTT; CDR3 protein: CASSKDATGDNGELFF
CDR3 length: 16; V gene: TRBV24-1; clone size: -; D gene: -; J gene: TRBJ2-2; CDR3 DNA: TGTGCCACCAGTTTGTCCTACCAGGGGTCCACCGGGGAGCTGTTTTTT; CDR3 protein: CATSLSYQGSTGELFF
CDR3 length: 12; V gene: TRBV29-1; clone size: -; D gene: -; J gene: TRBJ2-7; CDR3 DNA: TGCAGCGGAGCGGTTGGTCCCTACGAGCAGTACTTC; CDR3 protein: CSGAVGPYEQYF
CDR3 length: 12; V gene: TRBV18; clone size: -; D gene: TRBD1; J gene: TRBJ1-1; CDR3 DNA: TGTGCCAGCTCATCTTACAGGGGGGAAGCTTTCTTT; CDR3 protein: CASSSYRGEAFF
CDR3 length: 14; V gene: TRBV5-6; clone size: -; D gene: -; J gene: TRBJ1-1; CDR3 DNA: TGTGCCAGCAGCTTGGCGGCGGGTTTCACTGAAGCTTTCTTT; CDR3 protein: CASSLAAGFTEAFF
CDR3 length: 15; V gene: TRBV18; clone size: -; D gene: TRBD2; J gene: TRBJ2-1; CDR3 DNA: TGTGCCAGCTCACCGACTAGCGGGGCGCTCCATGAGCAGTTCTTC; CDR3 protein: CASSPTSGALHEQFF
CDR3 length: 15; V gene: TRBV19; clone size: -; D gene: -; J gene: TRBJ2-2; CDR3 DNA: TGTGCCAGTAGTAGTGGACAGCAGAACACCGGGGAGCTGTTTTTT; CDR3 protein: CASSSGQQNTGELFF
CDR3 length: 12; V gene: TRBV12-3/TRBV12-4; clone size: -; D gene: -; J gene: TRBJ1-1; CDR3 DNA: TGTGCCAGCAGTTTTGATCCAAAGCAAGCTTTCTTT; CDR3 protein: CASSFDPKQAFF
CDR3 length: 14; V gene: TRBV3-1/TRBV3-2; clone size: -; D gene: -; J gene: TRBJ1-6; CDR3 DNA: TGTGCCAGCAGCCAAGGACAAAATAATTCACCCCTCCACTTT; CDR3 protein: CASSQGQNNSPLHF